This entry describes one TCR beta chain. The sample belongs to a study of blood T cell repertoires in COVID-19. Authors' data handling: Reference gene primer amplification in the assay estimated nucleated cell counts. Some clones are missing from TCRdb's copy, which holds only in-frame ones; the method was immunoSEQ multiplex PCR. That table supplies the V and J calls and clone size; D and trimming were determined from the DNA. In the table there are under 150,000 clones, 76% of which are singletons. The CDR3 contains 15 residues. CDR1 is MNHEY and CDR2 is SVGEGT in the germline V gene. Unmatched junction bases numbered 9, after V lost 5 bases and J lost 4 bases.

This chain links TRBV6-2 or TRBV6-3 with TRBJ1-2, with 8 bases identical to TRBD1. This sequence was found in a woman over 75 with active or convalescent COVID-19. The sample was peripheral blood. The CDR3 reads CASSGTGTGFYGYTF. CDR3 DNA: TGTGCCAGCAGTGGAACCGGGACAGGCTTCTATGGCTACACCTTC.